This TCR beta chain was identified during a study of blood T cell repertoires in COVID-19. Overall study: COVID-19 samples from acute and convalescent phases originated in the United States, Italy and Spain. Sources were T cells, B-cell-depleted T cells, or PBMCs; the material itself was cDNA or gDNA.

V was pared by 9 bases and J by 6 bases, with 17 bases between. Germline values: CDR1 MNHEY, CDR2 SVGAGI. The CDR3 covers 14 residues. Original handling: Cell counts per sample came from amplifying reference gene primers. Clones were sequenced by immunoSEQ multiplex PCR, and TCRdb holds only the in-frame ones, with some missing. D and trimming come from the DNA, and the V and J calls and clone size come from that table. The sample holds about 68,000 clones, more than 75% seen once. The sample was peripheral blood. The receptor comes from a middle-aged man with active COVID-19. The chain recombines TRBV6-5 with TRBJ2-2, with a possible D match to TRBD2 (7 bases). The CDR3 DNA sequence: TGTGCCAGGGGGGGGCAGTTAGTCGCCGGGGAGCTGTTTTTT. It is translated as CARGGQLVAGELFF.